The 12 T cell receptor beta chains reported below all come from one sample, sequenced in a study of monozygotic twins with inflammatory bowel disease. TCRdb re-called the 5' RACE reads and gives one entry per CDR3 protein, without DNA. Across about 300,000 distinct CDR3 sequences, the top ten clones capture 5.6% of the sample. Sequencing used blood. The receptors were sampled from a human donor with ulcerative colitis or Crohn's disease, or a healthy co-twin of an affected twin (not recorded which).

The chain combines TRBV7-2 with TRBJ2-7; lacking DNA, the TRBD2 call made by TCRdb goes unchecked. CDR3 length equals 15 residues. The germline gives CDR1 SGHTA, CDR2 FQGNSA. The CDR3 protein is CASSPSGTGLYEQYF. The whole variable domain, remainder taken from reference TRBV7-2 and TRBJ2-7, is GAGVSQSPSNKVTEKGKDVELRCDPISGHTALYWYRQSLGQGLEFLIYFQGNSAPDKSGLPSDRFSAERTGGSVSTLTIQRTQQEDSAVYLCASSPSGTGLYEQYFGPGTRLTVT.

The chain's CDR3 is CSATGGAGSYEQYF. The genes are TRBV20-1 and TRBJ2-7; TCRdb lists TRBD2, though no DNA is available to test this call. CDR1 and CDR2 from the germline V gene are DFQATT and SNEGSKA (reference sequence). The CDR3 is made up of 14 amino acids.

The chain recombines TRBV3-1 with TRBJ2-1; TCRdb proposes TRBD1, but this gene call is untestable without DNA. This CDR3 is 13 amino acids long. Per germline, CDR1 LGHDT and CDR2 YNNKEL (reference sequence). The CDR3 is CASSPPYVNEQFF.

CDR3 residues: CASSQGGSRNQPQHF. This rearrangement joins TRBV4-1 to TRBJ1-5; the D gene TCRdb calls, TRBD1, cannot be checked with no DNA. The CDR3 has 15 residues. CDR1 and CDR2 from the germline V gene are MGHRA and YSYEKL.

This rearrangement joins TRBV30 to TRBJ2-5; the D call from TCRdb, TRBD1, cannot be confirmed without DNA. The CDR3 runs to 14 residues. From germline, CDR1 is GTSNPN and CDR2 SVGIG (reference sequence). This CDR3 is CAWSVGGGRETQYF.

The chain has TRBV12-3 or TRBV12-4 and TRBJ1-5. The CDR3 is 15 amino acids. The chain's CDR3 is CASSLLGYSNQPQHF.

V and J are TRBV7-2 and TRBJ2-7. Per germline, CDR1 SGHTA and CDR2 FQGNSA. The CDR3 length is 14 residues. The CDR3: CASSLEGRSGEQYF. Supplemented by reference TRBV7-2 and TRBJ2-7, the full variable domain reads GAGVSQSPSNKVTEKGKDVELRCDPISGHTALYWYRQSLGQGLEFLIYFQGNSAPDKSGLPSDRFSAERTGGSVSTLTIQRTQQEDSAVYLCASSLEGRSGEQYFGPGTRLTVT.

The chain has TRBV11-2 and TRBJ2-1; checking the TCRdb D call of TRBD2 is not possible without DNA. CDR1 is SGHAT and CDR2 is FQNNGV in the germline V gene. The CDR3 sequence is 15 residues long. The CDR3 loop reads CASSLTGDWFNEQFF.

The chain recombines TRBV24-1 with TRBJ2-1; TCRdb names TRBD2, which stays unverified in the absence of DNA. The length of the CDR3 is 14 residues. Germline V gives CDR1 KGHDR, CDR2 SFDVKD. The CDR3 protein is CATGLVGSYNEQFF.

The chain joins TRBV20-1 to TRBJ2-3; TCRdb indicates TRBD1, and absent DNA this call remains unverified. CDR3 length: 14 amino acids. Germline V gene data show CDR1 as DFQATT and CDR2 as SNEGSKA (reference sequence). This CDR3 is CSAPRTGAPDTQYF.

The V gene is TRBV27, the J gene TRBJ1-1. The CDR3 sequence is 13 residues long. The germline V gene has CDR1 MNHEY and CDR2 SMNVEV (reference sequence). CDR3 amino acids: CASSHKLWTEAFF.

The chain is built from TRBV20-1 and TRBJ2-1; TCRdb gives TRBD2 as the D gene, but with no DNA this cannot be confirmed. Germline V lookup: CDR1 DFQATT, CDR2 SNEGSKA (reference sequence). CDR3 size: 15 residues. CDR3 protein: CSADPNSGTFNEQFF.